Here is one T cell receptor (beta chain) with its context. The antigen is undetermined. The CDR3 covers 15 residues. Germline CDR1 SGHKS, CDR2 YYEKEE (reference sequence). Trimming left V 0 bases short and J 1 base short, with 10 bases between. These data are taken from a study of blood T cells in healthy people across ages. Investigators took approximately 9.4 milliliters of peripheral blood from every donor. The authors ran a second PCR of 7 to 11 cycles using a sample-barcoded 5' primer and a J-beta primer mix. TCRdb re-called the 5' RACE reads through MiXCR, storing one row per CDR3 protein. The sample contains 1.2 million to 1.5 million distinct CDR3 sequences, 40% to 50% of which appear only once. Study-wide results and caveats: The study found TCR beta diversity correlated strongly with naive T cell percentage. Compared with aged donors, long-lived donors showed fewer expanded clones, suggesting selection. Leaving the PBMCs unsorted stopped any conclusive comparison of naive versus antigen-experienced cells.

The clonotype comes from a woman under 30 in good health. Sequencing was carried out using blood. The gene calls are TRBV5-5 and TRBJ1-1; D uncertain. The CDR3 bases are TGTGCCAGCAGCTTGGGACGTGCAGGGAACACTGAAGCTTTCTTT. Translated: CASSLGRAGNTEAFF.